Given below is one TCR beta chain in context. The source of the sample is a study of blood T cell repertoires in COVID-19. As for the study in general: Material from acute and convalescent COVID-19 was sourced from the United States, Italy and Spain. Sources were T cells, B-cell-depleted T cells, or PBMCs; the material itself was cDNA or gDNA.

The CDR3 length is 11 residues. Authors' data handling: Reference gene primers were amplified, and this amplification served to estimate nucleated cell counts. Sequenced by immunoSEQ multiplex PCR; TCRdb stores in-frame clones only, minus some. For V, J and clone size, that table is used; D and trimming come from the DNA. The sample holds 25,000 to 35,000 clones, just over 85% seen once. The V gene is TRBV12-2, the J gene TRBJ1-4. TRBV12-2 is deemed a pseudogene. The sequencing input was peripheral blood. This receptor was obtained from a human donor in a cohort sampled during active COVID-19. As DNA, the CDR3 is TGTGCAAGTCACTCTTCCAAAAAACTGTTTTTT. Amino acids: CASHSSKKLFF.